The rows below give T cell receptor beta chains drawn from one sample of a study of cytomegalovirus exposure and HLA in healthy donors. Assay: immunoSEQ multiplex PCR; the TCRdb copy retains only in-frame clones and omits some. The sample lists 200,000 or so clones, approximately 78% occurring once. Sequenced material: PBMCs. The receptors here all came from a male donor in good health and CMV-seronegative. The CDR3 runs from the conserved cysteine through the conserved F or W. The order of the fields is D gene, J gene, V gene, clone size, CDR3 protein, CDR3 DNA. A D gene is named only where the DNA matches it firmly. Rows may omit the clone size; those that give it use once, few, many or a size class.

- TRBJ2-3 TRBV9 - CASSEGLFLTDTQYF TGTGCCAGCAGCGAGGGACTCTTCCTAACAGATACGCAGTATTTT
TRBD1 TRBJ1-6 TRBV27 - CASSLDRGHNSPLHF TGTGCCAGCAGTTTAGACAGGGGTCATAATTCACCCCTCCACTTT
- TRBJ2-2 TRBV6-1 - CASSEVGGRNTGELFF TGTGCCAGCAGTGAAGTCGGTGGGAGGAACACCGGGGAGCTGTTTTTT
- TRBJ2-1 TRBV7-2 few CASSLYSGEQFF TGTGCCAGCAGCTTATATTCTGGCGAGCAGTTCTTC
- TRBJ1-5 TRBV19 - CASSMVPADNQPQHF TGTGCCAGTAGTATGGTCCCGGCGGACAATCAGCCCCAGCATTTT
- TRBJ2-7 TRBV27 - CASRPTTGRTYEQYF TGTGCCAGCAGGCCTACGACAGGTAGAACCTACGAGCAGTACTTC
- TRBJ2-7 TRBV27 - CASSLSETYEQYF TGTGCCAGCAGTTTGTCGGAGACCTACGAGCAGTACTTC
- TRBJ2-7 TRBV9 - CASSGGTGREQYF TGTGCCAGCAGCGGAGGAACAGGGAGAGAGCAGTACTTC
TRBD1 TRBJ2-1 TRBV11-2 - CASSLAGTGLRVEQFF TGTGCCAGCAGCTTAGCTGGGACAGGGTTAAGAGTTGAGCAGTTCTTC
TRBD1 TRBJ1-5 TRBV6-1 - CASSEVIYGDRGRGQPQHF TGTGCCAGCAGTGAAGTAATCTACGGGGACAGGGGGCGAGGGCAGCCCCAGCATTTT
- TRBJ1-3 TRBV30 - CAWSVRGRMSSGNTIYF TGTGCCTGGAGTGTACGCGGGAGGATGAGCTCTGGAAACACCATATATTTT
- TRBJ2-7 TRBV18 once CASSPKAQAEYEQYF TGTGCCAGCTCACCAAAGGCCCAGGCTGAGTACGAGCAGTACTTC
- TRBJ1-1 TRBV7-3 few CASSLGRNTEAFF TGTGCCAGCAGCCTCGGGAGGAACACTGAAGCTTTCTTT
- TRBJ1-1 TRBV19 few CASSILTGAGTEAFF TGTGCCAGTAGTATCTTGACGGGAGCGGGGACTGAAGCTTTCTTT
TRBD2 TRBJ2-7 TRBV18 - CASSPRVAGASYEQYF TGTGCCAGCTCACCGCGAGTAGCGGGAGCCTCCTACGAGCAGTACTTC